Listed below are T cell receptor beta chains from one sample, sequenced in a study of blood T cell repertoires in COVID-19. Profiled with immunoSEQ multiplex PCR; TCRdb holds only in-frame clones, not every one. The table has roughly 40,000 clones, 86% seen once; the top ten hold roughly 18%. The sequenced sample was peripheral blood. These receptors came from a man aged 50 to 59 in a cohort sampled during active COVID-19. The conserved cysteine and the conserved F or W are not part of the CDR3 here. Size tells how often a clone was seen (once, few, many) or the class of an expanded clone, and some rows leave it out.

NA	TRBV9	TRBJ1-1	ASGTGGLNTEAF
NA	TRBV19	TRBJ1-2	ASSIPPGQGDYGYT
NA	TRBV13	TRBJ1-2	ASSYSGTTSMEGYT
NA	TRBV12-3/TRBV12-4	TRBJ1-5	ASSPGNQPQH
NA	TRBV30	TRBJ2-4	ASTGRAKNIQY
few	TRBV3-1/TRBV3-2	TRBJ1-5	ASSQEGTGHQPQH
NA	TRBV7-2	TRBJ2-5	ASSLARAVQETQY
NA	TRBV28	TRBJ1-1	ASSPLADRLNTEAF
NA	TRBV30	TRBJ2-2	AWNRRRSVTGELF
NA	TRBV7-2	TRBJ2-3	ASSVWPGGTDTQY
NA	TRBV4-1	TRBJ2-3	ASSQEKDMTDTQC
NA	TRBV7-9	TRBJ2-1	ASSSTRTYNEQF
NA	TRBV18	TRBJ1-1	ASSPTTRKDTEAF
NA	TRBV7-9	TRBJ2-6	ASGGGTGSGANVLT
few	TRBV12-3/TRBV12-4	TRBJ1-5	ASKISSNQPQH
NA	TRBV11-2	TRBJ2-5	ASSLRARGSETQY
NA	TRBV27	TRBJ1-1	ASSLSGPYTGPGVEAF
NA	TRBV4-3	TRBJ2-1	ASSQVGGAGHNEQF
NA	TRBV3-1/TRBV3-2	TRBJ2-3	ASSPEESTDTQY
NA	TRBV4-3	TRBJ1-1	ASSQTGWVVDTEAF
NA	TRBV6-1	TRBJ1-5	ASSETVGNQPQH
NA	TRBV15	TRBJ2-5	ATSRDLMSLEETQY
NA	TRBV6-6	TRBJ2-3	ASSYPTGSRDTQY
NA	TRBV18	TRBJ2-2	ASSPGRDTGELF
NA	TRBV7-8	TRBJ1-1	ATREVEAF
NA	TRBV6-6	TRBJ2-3	ASSWDFPPDTQY
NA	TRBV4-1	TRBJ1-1	ASSQDRTDFNTEAF
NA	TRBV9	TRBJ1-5	ASSAAGQGGQPQH
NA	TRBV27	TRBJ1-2	ASSQDRGYNYGYT
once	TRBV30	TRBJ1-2	AWSSPGGYT
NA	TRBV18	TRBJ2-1	ASSPDRASYNEQF
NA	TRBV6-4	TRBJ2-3	ASAGDPHTDTQY
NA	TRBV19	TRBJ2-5	ASSIQGAGETQY
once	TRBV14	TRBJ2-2	ASSQEVRSNGGELF
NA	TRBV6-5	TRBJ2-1	ASNNPSGSYNEQF
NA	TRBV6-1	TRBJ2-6	ASNLGGANVLT
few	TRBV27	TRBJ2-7	ASSLSGQGPYEQY
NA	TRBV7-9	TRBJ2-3	ASSLALLLTDTQY
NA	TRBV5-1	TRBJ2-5	ASRTRDKETQY
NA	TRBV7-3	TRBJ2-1	ASSFGPGTLNEQF
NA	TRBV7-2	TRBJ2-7	ASRPFLSGIYEQY
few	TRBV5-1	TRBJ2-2	ASSHPDYANTGELF
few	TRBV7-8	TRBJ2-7	ASSSDWPQDEQY
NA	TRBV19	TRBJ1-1	ASSEWVTWGGGTEAF
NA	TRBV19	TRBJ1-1	ASRWRAESMNTEAF
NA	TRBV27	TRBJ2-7	ASGGRQAAASYEQY
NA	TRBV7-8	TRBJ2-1	ASSPYGGYNEQF
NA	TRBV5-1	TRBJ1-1	ASSLAALGIREAF
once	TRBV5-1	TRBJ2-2	ASSLEGLLNTGELF